The 27 T cell receptor beta chains in this list originate from one sample, sequenced in a study of control samples from healthy donors and cancer patients. TCRdb keeps only in-frame clones here, not all; method: immunoSEQ multiplex PCR. The sample yields fewer than 500,000 clones, 80% to 95% seen once. The sequenced sample consisted of PBMCs. These receptors all come from a man aged 35-49 years with head and neck cancer.

V and J are TRBV5-1 and TRBJ2-1; the match to TRBD2 covers 11 bases. CDR3 length: 14 amino acids. CDR1 and CDR2 (germline): SGHRS, YFSETQ. With V trimmed by 3 bases and J by 7 bases, 3 bases remained unmatched. This chain's CDR3 is CASSYGLAGNEQFF. In DNA form, the CDR3 reads TGCGCCAGCAGCTACGGACTAGCGGGTAATGAGCAGTTCTTC.

This chain links TRBV3-1 (or the pseudogene TRBV3-2) with TRBJ2-7; the D call may be TRBD1 or TRBD2 (5 bases each). The CDR3 spans 15 residues. Trimming removed 4 bases from V and 4 bases from J, with 17 bases in between. The V gene's germline CDR1 is LGHDT and CDR2 YNNKEL (reference sequence). CDR3: CASSPRDQRTYEQYF. For the CDR3, the DNA is TGTGCCAGCAGCCCCCGGGACCAGCGAACTTACGAGCAGTACTTC.

CDR3 coding DNA: TGTGCCAGCAGCATTCACAGGGGAGGTGAGGAGCAGTACTTC. Its translation is CASSIHRGGEEQYF. This chain uses TRBV7-3 with TRBJ2-7; D is perhaps TRBD1 (7 bases). CDR3 length: 14 amino acids. Germline values: CDR1 SGHTA, CDR2 FQGTGA. V lost 5 bases and J 7 bases, leaving 18 bases between the germline ends.

The chain carries TRBV27 and TRBJ2-1; the match to TRBD2 covers 12 bases. The CDR3 totals 18 residues. Unmatched junction bases numbered 22, after V lost 7 bases and J lost 12 bases. Germline-derived CDR1 and CDR2 are MNHEY and SMNVEV (reference sequence). The chain's CDR3 is CASTLFGDGTSGRRTQFF. The CDR3, as DNA: TGTGCCAGCACCCTCTTTGGAGACGGGACTAGCGGGCGACGTACGCAGTTCTTC.

The chain combines TRBV3-1 (or the pseudogene TRBV3-2) with TRBJ2-2; 11 nucleotides align to TRBD1. V gave up 4 bases and J gave up 7 bases; unmatched junction bases: 5. Germline CDR1 and CDR2: LGHDT and YNNKEL (reference sequence). The CDR3 runs 15 residues. CDR3 in DNA: TGTGCCAGCAGCCTCGGGACAGGGGGAGTCGGGGAGCTGTTTTTT. Translated: CASSLGTGGVGELFF.

V gene TRBV28 combines with J gene TRBJ2-7, with TRBD1 matching 8 bases. J lost 12 bases, V lost 6 bases, and 13 bases had no gene match. This CDR3 comprises 13 residues. Germline V gene data show CDR1 as MDHEN and CDR2 as SYDVKM. The CDR3 DNA sequence: TGTGCCAGCAGACTGGACAGGGTGGATTATCCGTACTTC. Translating gives CASRLDRVDYPYF.

V is TRBV11-3 and J is TRBJ2-1, with 14 bases identical to TRBD2. This CDR3 comprises 16 residues. CDR1 and CDR2 from the germline V gene are SGHNT and YENEEA. The junction had 5 bases not matched to a gene; V was cut back by 6 bases and J by 4 bases. CDR3 DNA sequence: TGTGCCAGCAGTCCTCGACTAGCGGGAGGGTACAATGAGCAGTTCTTC. Translating it yields CASSPRLAGGYNEQFF.

This chain uses TRBV19 with TRBJ1-2; D remains unclear. Germline CDR1 reads LNHDA; CDR2 reads SQIVND (reference sequence). The CDR3 covers 12 residues. As DNA, the CDR3 is TGTGCTACCGGGAGGCAGTACTATGGCTACACCTTC. It yields the protein CATGRQYYGYTF.

The CDR3 bases are TGCAGCGCAAAGACAGGGGGTTTGTACACTGAAGCTTTCTTT. Translation: CSAKTGGLYTEAFF. V usage is TRBV29-1 and J usage is TRBJ1-1; TRBD1 agrees at 9 bases. Trimming took 7 bases from V and 3 from J; bases not matched to a gene: 9. CDR3 length equals 14 residues. Germline loops: CDR1 SQVTM, CDR2 ANQGSEA.

This chain joins TRBV24-1 and TRBJ2-1; either TRBD1 or TRBD2 may supply D (6 bases each). The CDR3 runs 16 residues. The germline V gene encodes CDR1 KGHDR and CDR2 SFDVKD. V lost 1 base, J lost 8 bases, and 17 bases lay in between. As DNA, the CDR3 is TGTGCCACCAGTGATTTTCTCGTTGGGGGCGGGGATGAGCAGTTCTTC. Translated: CATSDFLVGGGDEQFF.

This clone showed up just once. This sequence joins TRBV7-3 and TRBJ1-1; D not certain. V was pared by 2 bases and J by 2 bases, with 3 bases between. The V gene's germline CDR1 is SGHTA and CDR2 FQGTGA. This CDR3 contains 12 residues. CDR3 amino acids: CASSLDNTEAFF. CDR3 sequence (DNA): TGTGCCAGCAGCTTAGATAACACTGAAGCTTTCTTT.

This chain joins TRBV11-2 and TRBJ2-1; D gene unclear. The germline V and J ends were trimmed by 5 bases and 5 bases, with 19 bases remaining between them. This CDR3 comprises 16 residues. CDR1 is SGHAT, CDR2 FQNNGV, per germline. The CDR3 nucleotides are TGTGCCAGCAGCCGCTCCACAAGGCCTTCAAACAATGAGCAGTTCTTC. Protein sequence: CASSRSTRPSNNEQFF.

This clone was seen more than once but under ten times. The sample contains more than one DNA sequence encoding this CDR3. The rearrangement uses TRBV20-1 and TRBJ1-2; no clear D. V was trimmed by 2 bases and J by 7 bases, leaving 2 bases between them. Germline values: CDR1 DFQATT, CDR2 SNEGSKA (reference sequence). CDR3 length: 9 amino acids. CDR3: CSARTGYTF. CDR3 DNA sequence: TGCAGTGCTAGAACTGGCTACACCTTC.

The chain recombines TRBV19 with TRBJ1-1; D is unclear. The CDR3 spans 13 residues. Germline V gene data show CDR1 as LNHDA and CDR2 as SQIVND (reference sequence). V shed 7 bases and J shed 4 bases, with 13 bases lying between them. CDR3 loop: CASITAWGTEAFF. As DNA, the CDR3 is TGTGCCAGTATTACCGCATGGGGCACTGAAGCTTTCTTT. Full variable domain (rest looked up from reference TRBV19 and TRBJ1-1): DGGITQSPKYLFRKEGQNVTLSCEQNLNHDAMYWYRQDPGQGLRLIYYSQIVNDFQKGDIAEGYSVSREKKESFPLTVTSAQKNPTAFYLCASITAWGTEAFFGQGTRLTVV.

The chain joins TRBV6-2 or TRBV6-3 to TRBJ1-6; the D gene is possibly TRBD1 (5 bases). The CDR3 spans 18 residues. Germline V CDR1 and CDR2: MNHEY, SVGEGT. V lost 4 bases, J lost 8 bases, and 24 bases lay in between. In nucleotides, the CDR3 is TGTGCCAGCAGTTCCGCACCTGCAGGGAGGGCCTTTCATTCACCCCTCCACTTT. This encodes CASSSAPAGRAFHSPLHF.

The rearrangement links TRBV18 to TRBJ2-1; 9 bases are a match to TRBD1. The CDR3 consists of 19 residues. With 6 bases clipped from V and 4 bases from J, the junction kept 19 bases outside the gene matches. Germline CDR1 reads KGHSH; CDR2 reads LQKENI. CDR3: CASSNRPQGAPGFYNEQFF. CDR3 DNA: TGTGCCAGCTCGAACCGGCCACAGGGGGCACCTGGGTTTTACAATGAGCAGTTCTTC.

The genes are TRBV30 and TRBJ1-3; 9 positions match TRBD1. The germline V gene has CDR1 GTSNPN and CDR2 SVGIG (reference sequence). The CDR3 extends over 14 amino acids. V lost 3 bases, J lost 5 bases, and 5 bases stayed unmatched. The CDR3 DNA follows: TGTGCCTGGAGCAAGACAGGGGGGAGAAACACCATATATTTT. Translating gives CAWSKTGGRNTIYF.

The chain couples TRBV6-2 or TRBV6-3 to TRBJ2-7; D may correspond to TRBD1 or TRBD2 (5 bases each). The V gene lost 4 bases and the J gene lost 3 bases, with 10 bases spanning the gap. CDR1 and CDR2 from the germline V gene are MNHEY and SVGEGT. This CDR3 spans 13 amino acids. The CDR3 loop reads CASSLGPLYEQYF. The CDR3 bases are TGTGCCAGCAGTTTGGGACCGCTCTACGAGCAGTACTTC.

The rearrangement joins TRBV13 to TRBJ1-1, with D perhaps TRBD1 (6 bases). The CDR3 contains 16 residues. Germline V lookup: CDR1 PRHDT, CDR2 FYEKMQ (reference sequence). V was clipped by 5 bases and J by 4 bases, with 20 bases between them. The CDR3 loop is CASSEVGTDRFTEAFF. The CDR3 region has the DNA TGTGCCAGCAGCGAAGTAGGTACAGACAGGTTCACTGAAGCTTTCTTT.

The chain employs TRBV7-2 and TRBJ2-5; the match to TRBD2 covers 10 bases. In germline, CDR1 is SGHTA, CDR2 FQGNSA. This CDR3 has 16 residues. Trimming at V came to 4 bases and at J to 2 bases, leaving 7 bases not matched to a gene. CDR3 amino acids: CASSSLAGGQQETQYF. CDR3 nucleotide sequence: TGTGCCAGCAGCTCCTTAGCGGGGGGCCAACAAGAGACCCAGTACTTC.

This chain uses TRBV11-3 with TRBJ1-1, with D hard to call. The CDR3 contains 13 residues. Deletions cut 6 bases from V and 11 bases from J, with 19 bases between. Per the germline V gene, CDR1 is SGHNT and CDR2 is YENEEA. The CDR3 sequence: CASSLLGGMEAFF. The CDR3 coding sequence is TGTGCCAGCAGTCTCCTTGGAGGGATGGAGGCTTTCTTT. The full variable domain, with the rest looked up from reference TRBV11-3 and TRBJ1-1, is EAGVVQSPRYKIIEKKQPVAFWCNPISGHNTLYWYLQNLGQGPELLIRYENEEAVDDSQLPKDRFSAERLKGVDSTLKIQPAELGDSAVYLCASSLLGGMEAFFGQGTRLTVV.

The chain recombines TRBV7-9 with TRBJ2-7, with a tentative D call TRBD2 (6 bases). The V gene's germline CDR1 is SEHNR and CDR2 FQNEAQ (reference sequence). V lost 8 bases and J lost 2, with 19 bases in between. CDR3 length: 15 amino acids. Here the CDR3 reads CASALGGEGAYEQYF. CDR3 bases: TGTGCCAGCGCCTTGGGGGGAGAAGGGGCCTACGAGCAGTACTTC.

This sequence joins TRBV28 and TRBJ1-2; no clear D. The V end lost 6 bases, the J end lost 5 bases, and 16 bases lay between the germline ends. The germline CDR1 and CDR2 sequences are MDHEN and SYDVKM. This CDR3 is 14 amino acids long. The DNA for the CDR3 is TGTGCCAGCAGGCGCCAGGACCCGGGGTATGGCTACACCTTC. Its translation: CASRRQDPGYGYTF.

J is TRBJ2-3 and V is TRBV5-5; 9 bases match TRBD1. Germline-derived CDR1 and CDR2 are SGHKS and YYEKEE (reference sequence). The ends lost 2 bases at V and 4 bases at J; junction bases unmatched: 14. The CDR3 spans 18 residues. The CDR3 spells CASSLNDYRGRGADTQYF. The CDR3 DNA follows: TGTGCCAGCAGCTTAAACGACTACAGGGGGCGAGGGGCAGATACGCAGTATTTT.

This chain connects TRBV7-9 to TRBJ2-7; D uncertain. The CDR3 contains 13 residues. From germline, CDR1 is SEHNR and CDR2 FQNEAQ (reference sequence). Trimming took 2 bases from V and 3 from J, leaving 8 bases between them. CDR3 sequence (DNA): TGTGCCAGCAGCTTATTCGGGTTCTACGAGCAGTACTTC. Translation gives CASSLFGFYEQYF.

This chain joins TRBV3-1 (or the pseudogene TRBV3-2) and TRBJ1-2; 7 bases match TRBD1. The CDR3 loop spans 15 amino acids. The J segment lost 3 bases and the V segment lost 2 bases, leaving 6 bases of the junction unmatched. Germline values: CDR1 LGHDT, CDR2 YNNKEL (reference sequence). CDR3 loop: CASSQISGGDYGYTF. The CDR3 region has the DNA TGTGCCAGCAGCCAAATCTCAGGGGGGGACTATGGCTACACCTTC.

The genes are TRBV5-1 and TRBJ2-2, with D possibly being TRBD1 (5 bases). Germline V gene sequence: CDR1 SGHRS, CDR2 YFSETQ. The V end was cut by 3 bases, the J end by 2 bases, with 14 bases between. The CDR3 spans 16 residues. The CDR3 is CASSSTPTANTGELFF. In DNA, the CDR3 is TGCGCCAGCAGCTCCACCCCGACAGCTAACACCGGGGAGCTGTTTTTT. Using reference TRBV5-1 and TRBJ2-2 for the parts outside the CDR3, the full variable domain is KAGVTQTPRYLIKTRGQQVTLSCSPISGHRSVSWYQQTPGQGLQFLFEYFSETQRNKGNFPGRFSGRQFSNSRSEMNVSTLELGDSALYLCASSSTPTANTGELFFGEGSRLTVL.